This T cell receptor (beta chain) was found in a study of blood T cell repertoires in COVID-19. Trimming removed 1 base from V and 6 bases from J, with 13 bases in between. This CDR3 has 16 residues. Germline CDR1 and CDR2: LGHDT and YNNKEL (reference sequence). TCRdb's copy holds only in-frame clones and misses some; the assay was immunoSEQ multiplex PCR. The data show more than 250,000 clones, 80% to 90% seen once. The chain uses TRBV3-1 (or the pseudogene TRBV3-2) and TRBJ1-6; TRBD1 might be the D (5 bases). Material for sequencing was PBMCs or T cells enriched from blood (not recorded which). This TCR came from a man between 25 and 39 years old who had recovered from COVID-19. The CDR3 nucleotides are TGTGCCAGCAGCCAAGCGGGGGGGGGTAGTAATTCACCCCTCCACTTT. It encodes CASSQAGGGSNSPLHF.